This TCR beta chain comes out of a study of T cell responses to AZD1222 COVID-19 vaccine. Method: immunoSEQ multiplex PCR; TCRdb's copy keeps in-frame clones and lacks some. The table has 43,000 or so clones, roughly 88% seen once. Comments on this clone: Its cognate antigen is unknown.

Study-wide results and limits: Breadth and depth of Spike-specific TCRs rose after two AZD1222 doses. Vaccine-related CD4 TCRs covered spike, predominating at 160-218 and 743-854. White British ancestry dominated among donors, who included more females, and clonal diversity was possibly underestimated.

CDR1 and CDR2 from the germline V gene are SNHLY and FYNNEI. V trimming: 8 bases; J trimming: 2 bases; junction bases outside the gene matches: 5. There are 13 residues in the CDR3. The genes are TRBV2 and TRBJ1-1; 7 bases agree with TRBD1. Source: peripheral blood, taken 28 days after the second AZD1222 dose. The sequence was collected from an adult who received the AZD1222 COVID-19 vaccine. In nucleotides, the CDR3 is TGTGCCAGCGAGGGGGCGAAAAACACTGAAGCTTTCTTT. Protein product: CASEGAKNTEAFF. Drawing the rest from reference TRBV2 and TRBJ1-1, the complete variable domain is EPEVTQTPSHQVTQMGQEVILRCVPISNHLYFYWYRQILGQKVEFLVSFYNNEISEKSEIFDDQFSVERPDGSNFTLKIRSTKLEDSAMYFCASEGAKNTEAFFGQGTRLTVV.